These 28 T cell receptor beta chains came from one sample sequenced in a study of cytotoxic CD8 clonotypes in ibrutinib-treated CLL. The repertoire was sequenced with immunoSEQ multiplex PCR; TCRdb's copy has only in-frame clones and lacks some. The sample lists roughly 160,000 clones, approximately 84% occurring once. This sample comprised PBMCs, obtained after 24 months of ibrutinib treatment. The receptors were gathered from a human donor with chronic lymphocytic leukemia.

A remark on this clone: Other DNA sequences from this sample encode an identical CDR3 as well. This sequence joins TRBV7-2 and TRBJ1-6; D is unclear. Trimming left V 1 base short and J 0 bases short, with 4 bases between. The CDR3 is 15 residues long. Germline V CDR1 and CDR2: SGHTA, FQGNSA. The CDR3 reads CASSLVYSYNSPLHF. As DNA, the CDR3 is TGTGCCAGCAGCTTAGTTTACTCCTATAATTCACCCCTCCACTTT.

The chain links TRBV27 to TRBJ2-7, with D perhaps matching TRBD2 (6 bases). The V gene lost 4 bases and the J gene lost 1 base, with 14 bases spanning the gap. The CDR3 contains 15 residues. The germline gives CDR1 MNHEY, CDR2 SMNVEV (reference sequence). The CDR3 DNA reads as TGTGCCAGCAGTTACCCTGCTAGCGTTTCCTACGAGCAGTACTTC. Protein: CASSYPASVSYEQYF.

The CDR3 spells CASSSGAGGAEETQYF. CDR3 DNA: TGTGCCAGCAGCTCAGGGGCGGGAGGGGCGGAAGAGACCCAGTACTTC. This chain joins TRBV7-2 and TRBJ2-5, with TRBD2 matching 9 bases. V dropped 4 bases and J dropped 3; count of bases not matched to a gene: 9. Looked up from germline, CDR1 is SGHTA and CDR2 is FQGNSA. This CDR3 has 16 residues.

This chain joins TRBV5-1 and TRBJ2-3, with 9 nucleotides matching TRBD2. The CDR3 extends over 15 amino acids. The germline gives CDR1 SGHRS, CDR2 YFSETQ. The V segment lost 0 bases and the J segment 1 base; nucleotides outside the gene matches: 0. Here the CDR3 reads CASSLGTSGTDTQYF. DNA of the CDR3: TGCGCCAGCAGCTTGGGGACTAGCGGCACAGATACGCAGTATTTT.

The V and J genes are TRBV2 and TRBJ2-3; the match to TRBD2 covers 7 bases. The CDR3 runs to 13 residues. V was pared by 6 bases and J by 4 bases, with 4 bases of the junction left unmatched. Germline CDR1 and CDR2: SNHLY and FYNNEI. The CDR3 loop is CASSRAGADTQYF. DNA of the CDR3: TGTGCCAGCAGCCGCGCGGGGGCAGATACGCAGTATTTT.

This chain links TRBV27 with TRBJ1-2; weak D call: TRBD1 (5 bases). Looked up from germline, CDR1 is MNHEY and CDR2 is SMNVEV (reference sequence). With 6 bases removed from V and 7 bases from J, the gap between germline ends came to 15 bases. The CDR3 is 13 amino acids. The CDR3 nucleotides read TGTGCCAGCAGCTTCCGGGACGGTAGTGGCTACACCTTC. Its translation is CASSFRDGSGYTF.

The gene calls are TRBV27 and TRBJ1-2; D may be TRBD1 (5 bases). The V end was cut by 2 bases, the J end by 2 bases, with 12 bases between. The CDR3 has 15 residues. Germline V gives CDR1 MNHEY, CDR2 SMNVEV (reference sequence). For the CDR3, the DNA is TGTGCCAGCAGTTTAAAGCCGGGACCGAACTATGGCTACACCTTC. Amino acids: CASSLKPGPNYGYTF.

V and J are TRBV11-2 and TRBJ2-7; D remains ambiguous. CDR1 is SGHAT, CDR2 FQNNGV, per germline. The CDR3 runs to 13 residues. The V end was cut by 3 bases, the J end by 3 bases, with 9 bases between. In DNA form, the CDR3 reads TGTGCCAGCAGCTTTGACTGGGGCTACGAGCAGTACTTC. Protein: CASSFDWGYEQYF. Combining the CDR3 with reference TRBV11-2 and TRBJ2-7 gives the whole variable domain EAGVAQSPRYKIIEKRQSVAFWCNPISGHATLYWYQQILGQGPKLLIQFQNNGVVDDSQLPKDRFSAERLKGVDSTLKIQPAKLEDSAVYLCASSFDWGYEQYFGPGTRLTVT.

The V call is TRBV20-1, the J call TRBJ1-2; no clear D. Trimming removed 4 bases from V and 5 bases from J, with 2 bases in between. CDR1 is DFQATT and CDR2 is SNEGSKA in the germline V gene (reference sequence). This CDR3 has 9 residues. CDR3 DNA: TGCAGTGCTACGTATGGCTACACCTTC. This encodes CSATYGYTF.

This rearrangement joins TRBV11-2 to TRBJ1-1, with D unclear. V lost 2 bases and J 4 bases, leaving 8 bases between the germline ends. CDR3 length: 13 residues. CDR1 SGHAT and CDR2 FQNNGV come from the germline V gene. In DNA form, the CDR3 reads TGTGCCAGCAGCTTACGGCTAGTCACTGAAGCTTTCTTT. It yields the protein CASSLRLVTEAFF.

This clone was detected once. In DNA, the CDR3 is TGTGCCAGTAGTATCGGCAGGGTTAGAACTGAAGCTTTCTTT. This translates into CASSIGRVRTEAFF. The chain employs TRBV19 and TRBJ1-1; D is perhaps TRBD1 (5 bases). Germline CDR1 LNHDA, CDR2 SQIVND (reference sequence). The CDR3 runs 14 residues. V was shortened by 3 bases and J by 5 bases, with 13 bases between the two germline ends. The variable domain in full, completed from reference TRBV19 and TRBJ1-1, reads DGGITQSPKYLFRKEGQNVTLSCEQNLNHDAMYWYRQDPGQGLRLIYYSQIVNDFQKGDIAEGYSVSREKKESFPLTVTSAQKNPTAFYLCASSIGRVRTEAFFGQGTRLTVV.

The chain recombines TRBV7-6 with TRBJ2-7; D is ambiguous. With 1 base removed from V and 4 bases from J, the gap between germline ends came to 8 bases. The CDR3 consists of 13 residues. Germline values: CDR1 SGHVS, CDR2 FNYEAQ. CDR3 coding DNA: TGTGCCAGCAGCTTAGACGGCAAATACGAGCAGTACTTC. This gives the protein CASSLDGKYEQYF.

The chain uses TRBV2 and TRBJ2-5; 9 bases match TRBD1. The trim removed 7 bases at V and 4 bases at J, leaving 1 base unmatched. The CDR3 has 12 amino acids. From germline, CDR1 is SNHLY and CDR2 FYNNEI. The CDR3 region has the DNA TGTGCCAGCAAGGACAGGGGAGAGACCCAGTACTTC. Translated: CASKDRGETQYF.

The V call is TRBV30, the J call TRBJ2-7; D call uncertain. Germline V CDR1 and CDR2: GTSNPN, SVGIG (reference sequence). CDR3 length: 12 residues. Trimming left V 0 bases short and J 4 bases short, with 7 bases between. CDR3 sequence: CAWSVTAYEQYF. The DNA of the CDR3 is TGTGCCTGGAGTGTAACGGCGTACGAGCAGTACTTC.

This sequence joins TRBV7-3 and TRBJ2-2, with TRBD1 as a possible D gene (9 bases). CDR1 is SGHTA, CDR2 FQGTGA, per germline. Trimming cost V 6 bases and J 6 bases, with 14 bases left between them. This CDR3 has 14 amino acids. The CDR3 bases are TGTGCCAGCAGGACAGGGGGACTAGCCGGGGAGCTGTTTTTT. It is translated as CASRTGGLAGELFF. Variable domain in full (rest from reference TRBV7-3 and TRBJ2-2): GAGVSQTPSNKVTEKGKYVELRCDPISGHTALYWYRQSLGQGPEFLIYFQGTGAADDSGLPNDRFFAVRPEGSVSTLKIQRTERGDSAVYLCASRTGGLAGELFFGEGSRLTVL.

The chain recombines TRBV7-2 with TRBJ2-1; D tentatively fits TRBD1 or TRBD2 (6 bases each). The CDR3 totals 16 residues. CDR1 SGHTA and CDR2 FQGNSA come from the germline V gene. Trimming cost V 7 bases and J 0 bases, with 16 bases left between them. The CDR3 bases are TGTGCCAGCACCCTCTTGGGGGGCAGCTCCTACAATGAGCAGTTCTTC. The encoded protein is CASTLLGGSSYNEQFF.

A few counts support this clone. The chain employs TRBV14 and TRBJ2-2; D is ambiguous. Trimming left V 1 base short and J 5 bases short, with 11 bases between. Per germline, CDR1 SGHDN and CDR2 FVKESK. The CDR3 extends over 15 amino acids. In nucleotides, the CDR3 is TGTGCCAGCAGCCAAGCCGCCGGCGAAACCGGGGAGCTGTTTTTT. Its translation is CASSQAAGETGELFF.

The rearrangement uses TRBV6-6 and TRBJ1-1, with D perhaps matching TRBD1 (6 bases). Germline CDR1 and CDR2: MNHNY and SVGAGI (reference sequence). Trimming took 7 bases from V and 0 from J, leaving 12 bases between them. The CDR3 contains 14 residues. The CDR3 DNA sequence: TGTGCCAGCATCGGACAGAACATGAACACTGAAGCTTTCTTT. This encodes CASIGQNMNTEAFF.

V is TRBV19 and J is TRBJ1-1, with 8 nucleotides matching TRBD1. This CDR3 contains 17 residues. V gave up 5 bases and J gave up 5 bases; unmatched junction bases: 16. Germline CDR1 reads LNHDA; CDR2 reads SQIVND (reference sequence). CDR3 coding DNA: TGTGCCAGTAGTGCCCGACCCTTTGCAGGGGGCTGGACTGAAGCTTTCTTT. It translates to CASSARPFAGGWTEAFF.

This clone was seen just once. V is TRBV30 and J is TRBJ1-4; D is uncertain. Trimming pared 3 bases from V and 7 bases from J, leaving 12 bases between. The germline gives CDR1 GTSNPN, CDR2 SVGIG (reference sequence). The CDR3 is 13 residues long. CDR3 amino acids: CAWSAVRFEKLFF. The CDR3 nucleotides read TGTGCCTGGAGCGCCGTGAGGTTTGAAAAACTGTTTTTT.

The V and J genes are TRBV28 and TRBJ2-1, with a tentative D call TRBD2 (5 bases). CDR3 size: 13 residues. Trimming removed 3 bases from V and 4 bases from J, with 7 bases in between. Per germline, CDR1 MDHEN and CDR2 SYDVKM. The CDR3 nucleotides are TGTGCCAGCAGTTTCGGCGGGTACAATGAGCAGTTCTTC. Residues: CASSFGGYNEQFF.

The gene calls are TRBV30 and TRBJ2-7; perhaps TRBD2 as D (5 bases). The length of the CDR3 is 14 residues. Per germline, CDR1 GTSNPN and CDR2 SVGIG (reference sequence). The V gene lost 1 base and the J gene lost 2 bases, with 12 bases spanning the gap. The CDR3: CAWSEWSGTYEQYF. The CDR3 DNA reads TGTGCCTGGAGTGAATGGAGCGGAACCTACGAGCAGTACTTC.

The chain couples TRBV4-1 to TRBJ2-2; possibly TRBD2 for D (6 bases). Trimming removed 0 bases at V and 6 bases at J, with 17 bases between. The CDR3 covers 17 residues. Germline V gene data show CDR1 as MGHRA and CDR2 as YSYEKL. CDR3: CASSQEGGEVPPGELFF. Written as DNA, the CDR3 is TGCGCCAGCAGCCAAGAGGGTGGGGAGGTCCCCCCCGGGGAGCTGTTTTTT.

The rearrangement uses TRBV27 and TRBJ1-1, with D possibly matching TRBD1 (6 bases). Germline V lookup: CDR1 MNHEY, CDR2 SMNVEV (reference sequence). CDR3 length: 14 amino acids. V was shortened by 4 bases and J by 0 bases, with 9 bases between the two germline ends. Here the CDR3 reads CASSSAGVNTEAFF. CDR3 in DNA: TGTGCCAGCAGTTCAGCAGGGGTGAACACTGAAGCTTTCTTT.

The sample holds one count of this clone. The chain employs TRBV7-2 and TRBJ1-4, with 7 nucleotides matching TRBD1. V gave up 5 bases and J gave up 7 bases; unmatched junction bases: 7. The CDR3 spans 14 residues. Germline V gene sequence: CDR1 SGHTA, CDR2 FQGNSA. CDR3 sequence (DNA): TGTGCCAGCAGCGAGACAGGGTCCTTTGAAAAACTGTTTTTT. It yields the protein CASSETGSFEKLFF.

The chain has TRBV7-9 and TRBJ1-1; D gene unclear. Germline loops: CDR1 SEHNR, CDR2 FQNEAQ (reference sequence). V gave up 4 bases and J gave up 3 bases, with 9 bases separating them. The CDR3 length is 13 residues. The CDR3 DNA reads as TGTGCCAGCAGCTCCCCGTACGACACTGAAGCTTTCTTT. Amino acid sequence: CASSSPYDTEAFF.

The chain combines TRBV5-4 with TRBJ1-2; D is possibly TRBD1 (6 bases). Looked up from germline, CDR1 is SGHNT and CDR2 is YYREEE (reference sequence). Between the trimmed V and J ends, which lost 4 bases and 4 bases, there was a span of 11 bases. There are 13 residues in the CDR3. CDR3 sequence: CASSLDRSYGYTF. Written as DNA, the CDR3 is TGTGCCAGCAGCCTGGACAGATCCTATGGCTACACCTTC.

The V call is TRBV6-5, the J call TRBJ1-5; D is perhaps TRBD1 (6 bases). Trimming took off 6 bases at V and 2 bases at J, with 14 bases between the two ends. CDR3 size: 15 residues. CDR1 MNHEY and CDR2 SVGAGI come from the germline V gene. Here the CDR3 reads CASREQGGGNQPQHF. Here the CDR3 DNA reads TGTGCCAGCAGGGAACAGGGCGGGGGCAATCAGCCCCAGCATTTT.